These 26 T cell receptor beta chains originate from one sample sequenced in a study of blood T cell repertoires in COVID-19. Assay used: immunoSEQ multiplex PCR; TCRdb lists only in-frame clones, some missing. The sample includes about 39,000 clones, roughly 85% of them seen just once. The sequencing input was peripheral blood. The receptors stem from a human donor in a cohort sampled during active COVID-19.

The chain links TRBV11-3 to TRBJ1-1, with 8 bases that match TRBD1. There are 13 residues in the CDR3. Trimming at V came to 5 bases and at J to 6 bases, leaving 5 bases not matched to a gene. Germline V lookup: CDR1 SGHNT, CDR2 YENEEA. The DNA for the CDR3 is TGTGCCAGCAGCCAAGGACAGGGCGCTGAAGCTTTCTTT. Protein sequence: CASSQGQGAEAFF.

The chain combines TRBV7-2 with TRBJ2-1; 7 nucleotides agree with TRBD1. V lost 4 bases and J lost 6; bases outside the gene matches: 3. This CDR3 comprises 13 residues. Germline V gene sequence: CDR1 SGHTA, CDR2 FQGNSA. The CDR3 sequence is CASSSRDSNEQFF. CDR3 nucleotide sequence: TGTGCCAGCAGCTCCCGGGACAGCAATGAGCAGTTCTTC.

In DNA, the CDR3 is TGTGCCAGCAGCTTTTCAGGGATCCCAACGACCGGGGAGCTGTTTTTT. Translating it yields CASSFSGIPTTGELFF. The chain joins TRBV7-6 to TRBJ2-2, with D maybe TRBD1 (5 bases). Deletions cut 3 bases from V and 5 bases from J, with 16 bases between. Germline CDR1 and CDR2: SGHVS and FNYEAQ. The CDR3 consists of 16 residues.

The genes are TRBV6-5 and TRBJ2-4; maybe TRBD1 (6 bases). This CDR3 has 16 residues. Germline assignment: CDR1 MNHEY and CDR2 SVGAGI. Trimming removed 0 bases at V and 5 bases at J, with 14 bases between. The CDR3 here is CASSYSQGKGENIQYF. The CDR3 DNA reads TGTGCCAGCAGTTACTCGCAAGGCAAGGGGGAAAACATTCAGTACTTC.

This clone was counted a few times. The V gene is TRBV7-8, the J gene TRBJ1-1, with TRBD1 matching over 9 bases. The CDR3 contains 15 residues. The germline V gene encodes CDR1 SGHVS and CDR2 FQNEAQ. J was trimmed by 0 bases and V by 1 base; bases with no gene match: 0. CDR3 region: CASSLGTGVNTEAFF. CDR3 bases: TGTGCCAGCAGCTTAGGGACAGGGGTGAACACTGAAGCTTTCTTT.

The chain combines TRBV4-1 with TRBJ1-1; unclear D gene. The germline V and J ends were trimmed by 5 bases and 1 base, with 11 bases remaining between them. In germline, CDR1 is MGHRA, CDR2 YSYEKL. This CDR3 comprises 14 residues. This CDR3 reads CASSTRTRNTEAFF. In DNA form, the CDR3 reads TGCGCCAGCAGCACTCGGACTCGGAACACTGAAGCTTTCTTT.

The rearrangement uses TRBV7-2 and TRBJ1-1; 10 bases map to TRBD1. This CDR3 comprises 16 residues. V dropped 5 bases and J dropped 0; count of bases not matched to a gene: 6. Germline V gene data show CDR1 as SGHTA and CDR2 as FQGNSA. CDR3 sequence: CASSPRQGALNTEAFF. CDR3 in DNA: TGTGCCAGCAGCCCAAGACAGGGGGCGTTGAACACTGAAGCTTTCTTT.

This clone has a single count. The CDR3: CAWSPGGPGYTF. The DNA of the CDR3 is TGTGCCTGGAGTCCAGGGGGCCCCGGCTACACCTTC. The chain joins TRBV30 to TRBJ1-2, with 8 bases lining up with TRBD1. The ends lost 2 bases at V and 8 bases at J; junction bases unmatched: 4. This CDR3 contains 12 residues. Germline V gives CDR1 GTSNPN, CDR2 SVGIG (reference sequence).

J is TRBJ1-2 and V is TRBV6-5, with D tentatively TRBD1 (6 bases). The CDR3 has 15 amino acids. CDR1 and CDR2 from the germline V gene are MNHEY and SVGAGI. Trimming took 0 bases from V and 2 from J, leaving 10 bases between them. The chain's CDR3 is CASSYSNQGNYGYTF. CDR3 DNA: TGTGCCAGCAGTTACTCGAACCAGGGGAACTATGGCTACACCTTC.

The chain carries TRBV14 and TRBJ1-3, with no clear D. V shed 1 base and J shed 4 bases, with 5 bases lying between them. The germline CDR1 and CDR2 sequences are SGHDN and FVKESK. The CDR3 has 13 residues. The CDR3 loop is CASSQVPGNTIYF. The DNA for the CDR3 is TGTGCCAGCAGCCAAGTTCCGGGAAACACCATATATTTT.

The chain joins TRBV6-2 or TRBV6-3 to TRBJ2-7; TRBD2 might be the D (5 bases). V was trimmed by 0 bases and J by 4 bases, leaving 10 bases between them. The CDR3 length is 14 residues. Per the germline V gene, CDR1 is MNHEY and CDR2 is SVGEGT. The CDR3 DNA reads TGTGCCAGCAGTTACTCGTTAGCGCGATACGAGCAGTACTTC. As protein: CASSYSLARYEQYF.

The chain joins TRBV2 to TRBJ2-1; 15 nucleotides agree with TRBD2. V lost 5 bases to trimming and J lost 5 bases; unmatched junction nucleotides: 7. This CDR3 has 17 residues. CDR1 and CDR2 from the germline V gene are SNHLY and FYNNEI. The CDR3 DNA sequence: TGTGCCAGCAGTCGGACTAGCGGGAGGGCTGGGGACAATGAGCAGTTCTTC. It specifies CASSRTSGRAGDNEQFF. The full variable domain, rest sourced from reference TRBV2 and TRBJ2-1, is EPEVTQTPSHQVTQMGQEVILRCVPISNHLYFYWYRQILGQKVEFLVSFYNNEISEKSEIFDDQFSVERPDGSNFTLKIRSTKLEDSAMYFCASSRTSGRAGDNEQFFGPGTRLTVL.

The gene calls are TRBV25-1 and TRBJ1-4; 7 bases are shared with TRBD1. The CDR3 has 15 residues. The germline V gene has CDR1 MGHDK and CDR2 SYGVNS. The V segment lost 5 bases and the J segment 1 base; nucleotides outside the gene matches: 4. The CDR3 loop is CASSPRQGTNEKLFF. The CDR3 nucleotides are TGTGCCAGCAGTCCCCGACAGGGAACTAATGAAAAACTGTTTTTT. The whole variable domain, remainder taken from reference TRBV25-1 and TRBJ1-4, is EADIYQTPRYLVIGTGKKITLECSQTMGHDKMYWYQQDPGMELHLIHYSYGVNSTEKGDLSSESTVSRIRTEHFPLTLESARPSHTSQYLCASSPRQGTNEKLFFGSGTQLSVL.

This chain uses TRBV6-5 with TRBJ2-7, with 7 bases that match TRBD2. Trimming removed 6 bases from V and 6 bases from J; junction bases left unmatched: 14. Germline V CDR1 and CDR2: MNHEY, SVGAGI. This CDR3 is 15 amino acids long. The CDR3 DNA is TGTGCCAGCAGGGTCGGGGGAGCGGGAAGAAGCGAGCAGTACTTC. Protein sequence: CASRVGGAGRSEQYF.

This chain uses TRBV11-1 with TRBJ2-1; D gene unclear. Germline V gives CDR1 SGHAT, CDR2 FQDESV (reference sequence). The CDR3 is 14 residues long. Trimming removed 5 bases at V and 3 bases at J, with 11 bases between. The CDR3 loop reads CASSPTGNYNEQFF. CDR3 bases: TGTGCCAGCAGCCCCACGGGTAACTACAATGAGCAGTTCTTC.

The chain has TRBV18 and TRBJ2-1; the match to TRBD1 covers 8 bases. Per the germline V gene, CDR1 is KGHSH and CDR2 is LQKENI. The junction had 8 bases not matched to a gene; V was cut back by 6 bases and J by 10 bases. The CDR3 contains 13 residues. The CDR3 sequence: CASSLQGGPEQFF. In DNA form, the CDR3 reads TGTGCCAGCTCCCTACAGGGGGGCCCAGAGCAGTTCTTC.

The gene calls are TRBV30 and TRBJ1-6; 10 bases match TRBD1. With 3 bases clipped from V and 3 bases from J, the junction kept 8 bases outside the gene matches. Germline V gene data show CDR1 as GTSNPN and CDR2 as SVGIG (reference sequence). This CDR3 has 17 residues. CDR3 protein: CAWRAGQGFSYNSPLHF. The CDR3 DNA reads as TGTGCCTGGAGGGCGGGACAGGGGTTTAGCTATAATTCACCCCTCCACTTT.

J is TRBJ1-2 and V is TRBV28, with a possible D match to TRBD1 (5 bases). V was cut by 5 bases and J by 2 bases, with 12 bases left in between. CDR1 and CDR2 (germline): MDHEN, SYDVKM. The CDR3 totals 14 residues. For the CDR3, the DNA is TGTGCCAGCAGTCCGGGAGGGACCAACTATGGCTACACCTTC. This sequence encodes CASSPGGTNYGYTF.

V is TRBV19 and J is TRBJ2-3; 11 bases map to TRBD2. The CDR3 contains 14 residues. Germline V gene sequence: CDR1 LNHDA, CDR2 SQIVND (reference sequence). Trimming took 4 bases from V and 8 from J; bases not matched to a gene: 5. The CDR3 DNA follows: TGTGCCAGTAGTAACGTAGCGGGAGGGGGTACGCAGTATTTT. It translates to CASSNVAGGGTQYF.

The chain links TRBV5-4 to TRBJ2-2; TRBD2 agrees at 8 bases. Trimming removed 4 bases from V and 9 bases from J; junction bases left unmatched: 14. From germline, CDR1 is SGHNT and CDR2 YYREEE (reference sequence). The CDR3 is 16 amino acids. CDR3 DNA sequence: TGTGCCAGCAGCCCGGGGGGGGACTTGGTTGTAAGGGAGCTGTTTTTT. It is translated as CASSPGGDLVVRELFF.

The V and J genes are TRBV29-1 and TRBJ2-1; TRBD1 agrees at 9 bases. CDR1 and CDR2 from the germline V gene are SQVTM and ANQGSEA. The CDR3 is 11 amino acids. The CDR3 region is CTGQGANEQFF. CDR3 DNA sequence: TGCACGGGACAGGGAGCCAATGAGCAGTTCTTC.

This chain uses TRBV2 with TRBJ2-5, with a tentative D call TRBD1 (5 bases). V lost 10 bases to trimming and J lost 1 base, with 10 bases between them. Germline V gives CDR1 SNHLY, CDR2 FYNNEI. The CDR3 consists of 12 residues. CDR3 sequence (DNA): TGTGCCACCCGACAGATCCAAGAGACCCAGTACTTC. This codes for CATRQIQETQYF.

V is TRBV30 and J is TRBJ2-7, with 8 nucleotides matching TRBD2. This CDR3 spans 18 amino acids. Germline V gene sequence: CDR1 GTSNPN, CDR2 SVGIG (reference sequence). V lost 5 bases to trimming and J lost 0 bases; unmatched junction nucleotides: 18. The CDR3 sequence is CAWSLREFGGRSSYEQYF. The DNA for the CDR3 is TGTGCCTGGTCGCTGCGTGAGTTCGGCGGGAGGTCCTCCTACGAGCAGTACTTC.

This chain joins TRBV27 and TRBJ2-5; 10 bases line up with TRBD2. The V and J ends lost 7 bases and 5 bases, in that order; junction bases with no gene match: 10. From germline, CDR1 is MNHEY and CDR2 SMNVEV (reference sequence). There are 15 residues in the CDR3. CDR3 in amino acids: CASKGGLAGVETQYF. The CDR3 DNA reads TGTGCCAGCAAAGGAGGGCTAGCGGGAGTTGAGACCCAGTACTTC.

CDR3: CASSPAGSPYNEQFF. In DNA form, the CDR3 reads TGTGCCAGCAGCCCAGCCGGGTCGCCCTACAATGAGCAGTTCTTC. V gene TRBV9 combines with J gene TRBJ2-1; D gene ambiguous. CDR3 size: 15 residues. CDR1 is SGDLS and CDR2 is YYNGEE in the germline V gene. V gave up 4 bases and J gave up 2 bases, with 13 bases separating them.

CDR3 coding DNA: TGTGCCAGCAGCCAAGCGGACGAGCGGGCCTACGAGCAGTACTTC. This translates into CASSQADERAYEQYF. V gene TRBV4-2 combines with J gene TRBJ2-7; TRBD2 might be the D (6 bases). CDR1 is LGHNA and CDR2 is YNFKEQ in the germline V gene. The CDR3 is 15 residues long. V dropped 1 base and J dropped 2 bases, with 12 bases sitting between them.